The present entry profiles one T cell receptor (beta chain) with its context. What it binds is not known. Unstimulated Tregs (CD4+CD25+CD127-) and CD4+CD25- non-Tregs were sorted from PBMCs. The CDR3 has 16 residues. Germline V lookup: CDR1 KGHSH, CDR2 LQKENI. V lost 2 bases to trimming and J lost 8 bases, with 21 bases between them. The protocol was immunoSEQ multiplex PCR, while the TCRdb copy is restricted to in-frame clones and leaves out a portion. This sample yields around 50,000 clones, of which over 70% are seen a single time; about 5% belongs to the top ten. This specimen belongs to a study of Tregs in tolerant kidney transplant recipients. Study-level points and caveats: No direct test of biological reproducibility was done here.

The receptor comes from a human donor in good health. The gene calls are TRBV18 and TRBJ1-2; D gene unclear. The sequencing sample was made of CD4+ T cells from blood. The DNA for the CDR3 is TGTGCCAGCTCACCAAACCCCCCCCGGGGATCTGGGGGCTACACCTTC. Its protein is CASSPNPPRGSGGYTF.